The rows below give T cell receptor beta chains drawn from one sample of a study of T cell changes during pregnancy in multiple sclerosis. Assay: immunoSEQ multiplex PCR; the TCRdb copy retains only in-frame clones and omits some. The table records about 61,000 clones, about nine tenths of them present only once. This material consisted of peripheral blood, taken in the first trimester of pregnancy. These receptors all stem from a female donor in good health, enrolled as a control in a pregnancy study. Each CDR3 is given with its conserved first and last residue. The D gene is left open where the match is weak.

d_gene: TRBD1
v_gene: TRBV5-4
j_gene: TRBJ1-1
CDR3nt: TGTGCCAGCAGCTGGGAATACAGGGGCACTGAAGCTTTCTTT
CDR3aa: CASSWEYRGTEAFF

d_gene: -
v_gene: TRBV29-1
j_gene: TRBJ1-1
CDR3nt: TGCAGCGTGGGGCAGGGGAGCGCTGAAGCTTTCTTT
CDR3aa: CSVGQGSAEAFF

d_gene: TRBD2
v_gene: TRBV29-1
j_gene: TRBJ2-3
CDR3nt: TGCAGCGTTGTACCGGGGGGGCGTGGAGATACGCAGTATTTT
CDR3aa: CSVVPGGRGDTQYF

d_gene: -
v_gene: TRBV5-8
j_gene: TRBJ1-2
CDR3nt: TGTGCCAGCAGCTTGAAGCTTCTGGGGGCGGAGAACTATGGCTACACCTTC
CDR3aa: CASSLKLLGAENYGYTF

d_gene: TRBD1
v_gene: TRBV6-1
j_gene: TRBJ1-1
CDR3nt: TGTGCCAGCAGTCGTCAGGGGGCTGAAACTGAAGCTTTCTTT
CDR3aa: CASSRQGAETEAFF

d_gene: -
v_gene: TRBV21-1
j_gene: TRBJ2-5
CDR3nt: TGTGCCAGCAGACAGGACAGACAACAAGAGACCCAGTACTTC
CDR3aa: CASRQDRQQETQYF

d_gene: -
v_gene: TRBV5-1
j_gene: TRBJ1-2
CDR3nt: TGCGCCAGCAGCTTCGGGGGGTCGACCTATGGCTACACCTTC
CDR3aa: CASSFGGSTYGYTF

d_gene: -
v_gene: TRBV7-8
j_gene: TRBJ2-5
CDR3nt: TGTGCCAGCAGCCCTGCAGCGATCCAAGAGACCCAGTACTTC
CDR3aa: CASSPAAIQETQYF

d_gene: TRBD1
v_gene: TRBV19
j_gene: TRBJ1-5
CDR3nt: TGTGCCAGTAGTGATCCGGGACAGGGCAGCAATCAGCCCCAGCATTTT
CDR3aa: CASSDPGQGSNQPQHF

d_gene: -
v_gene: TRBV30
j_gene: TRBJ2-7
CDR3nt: TGTGCCTGGAGCCCCAGGGACTACGAGCAGTACTTC
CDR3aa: CAWSPRDYEQYF

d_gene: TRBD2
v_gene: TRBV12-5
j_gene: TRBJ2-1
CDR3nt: TGTGCTAGTGGTTTGGGGCGGGGGGGGACCAGCTCCTACAATGAGCAGTTCTTC
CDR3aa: CASGLGRGGTSSYNEQFF